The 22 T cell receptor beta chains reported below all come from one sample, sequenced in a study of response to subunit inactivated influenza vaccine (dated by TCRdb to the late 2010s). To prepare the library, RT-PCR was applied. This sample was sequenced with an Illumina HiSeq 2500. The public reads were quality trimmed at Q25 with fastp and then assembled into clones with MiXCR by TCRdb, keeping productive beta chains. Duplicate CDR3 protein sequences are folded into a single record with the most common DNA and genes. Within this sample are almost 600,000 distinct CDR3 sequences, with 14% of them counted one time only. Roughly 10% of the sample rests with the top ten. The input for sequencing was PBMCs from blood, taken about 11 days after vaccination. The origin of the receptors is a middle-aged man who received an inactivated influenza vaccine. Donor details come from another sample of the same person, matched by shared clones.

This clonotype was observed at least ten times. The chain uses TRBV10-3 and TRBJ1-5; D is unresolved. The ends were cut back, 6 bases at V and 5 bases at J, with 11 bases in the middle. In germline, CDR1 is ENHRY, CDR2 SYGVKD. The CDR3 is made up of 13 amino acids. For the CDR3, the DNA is TGTGCCATCAGCCCGGACGGGGATCAGCCCCAGCATTTT. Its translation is CAISPDGDQPQHF.

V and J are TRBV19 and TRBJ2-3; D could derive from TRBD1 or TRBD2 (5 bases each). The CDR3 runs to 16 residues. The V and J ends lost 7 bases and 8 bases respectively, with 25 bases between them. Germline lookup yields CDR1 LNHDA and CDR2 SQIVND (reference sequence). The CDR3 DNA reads TGTGCCAGTACCTGGGCGGACGGGACGCCACCGGGTACGCAGTATTTT. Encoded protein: CASTWADGTPPGTQYF.

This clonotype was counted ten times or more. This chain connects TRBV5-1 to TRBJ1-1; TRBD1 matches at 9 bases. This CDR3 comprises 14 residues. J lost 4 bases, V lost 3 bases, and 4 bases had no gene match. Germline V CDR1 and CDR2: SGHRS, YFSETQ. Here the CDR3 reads CASSSGQGSTEAFF. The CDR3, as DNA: TGCGCCAGCAGCTCAGGACAGGGGAGCACTGAAGCTTTCTTT. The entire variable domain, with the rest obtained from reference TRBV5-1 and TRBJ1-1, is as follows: KAGVTQTPRYLIKTRGQQVTLSCSPISGHRSVSWYQQTPGQGLQFLFEYFSETQRNKGNFPGRFSGRQFSNSRSEMNVSTLELGDSALYLCASSSGQGSTEAFFGQGTRLTVV.

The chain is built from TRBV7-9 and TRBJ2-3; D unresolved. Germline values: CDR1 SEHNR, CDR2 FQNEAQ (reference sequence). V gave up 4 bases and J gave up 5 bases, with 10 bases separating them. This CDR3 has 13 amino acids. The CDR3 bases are TGTGCCAGCAGCTCTAACCCCCAAGATACGCAGTATTTT. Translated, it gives CASSSNPQDTQYF. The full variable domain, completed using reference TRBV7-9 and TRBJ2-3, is DTGVSQNPRHKITKRGQNVTFRCDPISEHNRLYWYRQTLGQGPEFLTYFQNEAQLEKSRLLSDRFSAERPKGSFSTLEIQRTEQGDSAMYLCASSSNPQDTQYFGPGTRLTVL.

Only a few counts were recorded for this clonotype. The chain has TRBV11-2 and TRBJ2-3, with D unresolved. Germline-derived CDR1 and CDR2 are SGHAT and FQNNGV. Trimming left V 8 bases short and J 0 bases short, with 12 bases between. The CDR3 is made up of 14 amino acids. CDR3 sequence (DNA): TGTGCCAGCGAGAAGACTTATAGCACAGATACGCAGTATTTT. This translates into CASEKTYSTDTQYF.

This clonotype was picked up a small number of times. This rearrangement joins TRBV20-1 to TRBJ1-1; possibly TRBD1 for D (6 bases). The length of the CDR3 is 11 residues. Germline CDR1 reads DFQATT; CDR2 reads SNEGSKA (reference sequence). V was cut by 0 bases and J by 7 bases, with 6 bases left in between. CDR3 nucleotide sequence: TGCAGTGCTAGAGACAGGGGTGAAGCTTTCTTT. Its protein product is CSARDRGEAFF.

The CDR3 DNA is TGTGCCAGCTACCCCGAGGGACGGGAGAACTATGGCTACACCTTC. Protein sequence: CASYPEGRENYGYTF. The chain joins TRBV3-1 to TRBJ1-2; a weak D match, TRBD1 (5 bases). V gave up 8 bases and J gave up 2 bases, with 18 bases separating them. Germline assignment: CDR1 LGHDT and CDR2 YNNKEL (reference sequence). This CDR3 contains 15 residues.

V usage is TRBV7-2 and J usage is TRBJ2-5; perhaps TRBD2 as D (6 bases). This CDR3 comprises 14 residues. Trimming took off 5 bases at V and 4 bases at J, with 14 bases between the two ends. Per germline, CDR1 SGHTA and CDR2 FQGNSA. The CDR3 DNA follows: TGTGCCAGCAGCCCCTCACGGGGAGGAGAGACCCAGTACTTC. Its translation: CASSPSRGGETQYF. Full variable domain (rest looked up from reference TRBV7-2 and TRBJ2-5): GAGVSQSPSNKVTEKGKDVELRCDPISGHTALYWYRQSLGQGLEFLIYFQGNSAPDKSGLPSDRFSAERTGGSVSTLTIQRTQQEDSAVYLCASSPSRGGETQYFGPGTRLLVL.

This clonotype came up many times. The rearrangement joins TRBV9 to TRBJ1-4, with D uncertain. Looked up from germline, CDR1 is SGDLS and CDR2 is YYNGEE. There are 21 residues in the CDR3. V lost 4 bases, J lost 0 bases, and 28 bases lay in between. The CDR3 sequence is CASSHGVGRQLNIATNEKLFF. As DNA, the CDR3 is TGTGCCAGCAGCCATGGGGTCGGTCGCCAACTAAATATTGCAACTAATGAAAAACTGTTTTTT.

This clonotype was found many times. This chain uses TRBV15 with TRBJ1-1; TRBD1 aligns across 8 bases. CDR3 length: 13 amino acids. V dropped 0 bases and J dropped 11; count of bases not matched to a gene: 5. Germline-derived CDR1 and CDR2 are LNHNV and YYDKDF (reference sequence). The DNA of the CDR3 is TGTGCCACCAGCAGAGATTGGACAGGGTCGGCTTTCTTT. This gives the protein CATSRDWTGSAFF.

The CDR3 nucleotides are TGTGCCAGCAGTGAACAGGGGGCCTTGGGTGAAGCTTTCTTT. Protein product: CASSEQGALGEAFF. The chain links TRBV6-1 to TRBJ1-1; TRBD1 agrees at 8 bases. The V segment lost 2 bases and the J segment 7 bases; nucleotides outside the gene matches: 6. The CDR3 totals 14 residues. From germline, CDR1 is MNHNS and CDR2 SASEGT.

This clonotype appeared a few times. The CDR3 sequence: CASRSGTGGFGEQFF. The CDR3 coding sequence is TGTGCCAGCAGGTCCGGGACAGGGGGGTTTGGTGAGCAGTTCTTC. This rearrangement joins TRBV12-3 or TRBV12-4 to TRBJ2-1; 11 bases are shared with TRBD1. V lost 6 bases to trimming and J lost 9 bases; unmatched junction nucleotides: 10. There are 15 residues in the CDR3.

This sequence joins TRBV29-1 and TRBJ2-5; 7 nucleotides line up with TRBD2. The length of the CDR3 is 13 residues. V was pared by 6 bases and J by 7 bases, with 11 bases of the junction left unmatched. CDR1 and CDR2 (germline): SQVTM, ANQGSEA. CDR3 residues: CSVGDYSRSTQYF. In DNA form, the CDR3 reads TGCAGCGTGGGGGACTACTCGCGGTCGACCCAGTACTTC.

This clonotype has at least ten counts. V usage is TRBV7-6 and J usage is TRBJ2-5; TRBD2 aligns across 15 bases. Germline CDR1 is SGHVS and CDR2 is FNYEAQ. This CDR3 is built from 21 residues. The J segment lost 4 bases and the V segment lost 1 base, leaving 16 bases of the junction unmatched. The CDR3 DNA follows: TGTGCCAGCAGCTTAGGCCTATACCACGGGACTAGCGGGAGGCGCGGAGAGACCCAGTACTTC. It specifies CASSLGLYHGTSGRRGETQYF. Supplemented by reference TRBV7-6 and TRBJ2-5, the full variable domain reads GAGVSQSPRYKVTKRGQDVALRCDPISGHVSLYWYRQALGQGPEFLTYFNYEAQQDKSGLPNDRFSAERPEGSISTLTIQRTEQRDSAMYRCASSLGLYHGTSGRRGETQYFGPGTRLLVL.

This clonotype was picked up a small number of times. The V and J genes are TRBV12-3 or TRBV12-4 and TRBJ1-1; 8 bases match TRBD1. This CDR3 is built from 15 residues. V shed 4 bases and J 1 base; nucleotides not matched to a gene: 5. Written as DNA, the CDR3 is TGTGCCAGCAGTTCACACGGACAGGGGAACACTGAAGCTTTCTTT. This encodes CASSSHGQGNTEAFF.

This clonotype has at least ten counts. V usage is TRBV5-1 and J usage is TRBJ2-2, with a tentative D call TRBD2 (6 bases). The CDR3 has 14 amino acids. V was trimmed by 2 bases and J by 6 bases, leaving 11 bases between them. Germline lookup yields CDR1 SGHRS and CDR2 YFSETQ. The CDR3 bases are TGCGCCAGCAGCTTACTAGGGGAGGCCGGGGAGCTGTTTTTT. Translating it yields CASSLLGEAGELFF.

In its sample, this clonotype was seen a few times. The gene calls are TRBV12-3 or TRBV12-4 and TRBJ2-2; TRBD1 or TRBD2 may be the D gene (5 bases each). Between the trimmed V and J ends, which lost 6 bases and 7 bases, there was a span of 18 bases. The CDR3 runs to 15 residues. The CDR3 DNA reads TGTGCCAGCAGCCCCAGGGAGTCAAGCGGCGGGGAGCTGTTTTTT. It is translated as CASSPRESSGGELFF.

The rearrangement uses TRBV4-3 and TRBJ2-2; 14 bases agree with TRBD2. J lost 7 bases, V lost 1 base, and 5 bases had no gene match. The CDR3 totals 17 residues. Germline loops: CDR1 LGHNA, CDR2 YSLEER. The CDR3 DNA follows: TGCGCCAGCAGCCAAGCGACTAGCGGGAGGGCAATCGGGGAGCTGTTTTTT. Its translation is CASSQATSGRAIGELFF.

The CDR3 protein is CASSRDRHQETQYF. The CDR3 nucleotides read TGTGCCAGCAGTCGGGACAGGCACCAAGAGACCCAGTACTTC. The rearrangement links TRBV12-3 or TRBV12-4 to TRBJ2-5; 8 bases fit TRBD1. The CDR3 runs to 14 residues. Trimming took 5 bases from V and 0 from J; bases not matched to a gene: 2.

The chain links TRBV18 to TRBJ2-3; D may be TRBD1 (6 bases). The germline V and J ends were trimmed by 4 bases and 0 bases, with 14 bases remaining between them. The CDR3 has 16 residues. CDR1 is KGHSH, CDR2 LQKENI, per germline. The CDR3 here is CASSLGHPSSTDTQYF. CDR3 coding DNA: TGTGCCAGCTCACTGGGACACCCTTCGAGCACAGATACGCAGTATTTT.

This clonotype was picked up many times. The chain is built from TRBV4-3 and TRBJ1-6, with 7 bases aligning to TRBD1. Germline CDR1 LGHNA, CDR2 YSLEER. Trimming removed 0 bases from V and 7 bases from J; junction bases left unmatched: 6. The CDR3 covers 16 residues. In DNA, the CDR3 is TGCGCCAGCAGCCAAGAATATGGCAGGGGGAATTCACCCCTCCACTTT. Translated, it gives CASSQEYGRGNSPLHF.

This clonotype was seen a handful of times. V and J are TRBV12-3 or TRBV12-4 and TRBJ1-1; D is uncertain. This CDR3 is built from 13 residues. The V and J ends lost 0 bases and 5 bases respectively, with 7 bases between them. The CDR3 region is CASSLALPTEAFF. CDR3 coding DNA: TGTGCCAGCAGTTTAGCGCTTCCAACTGAAGCTTTCTTT.